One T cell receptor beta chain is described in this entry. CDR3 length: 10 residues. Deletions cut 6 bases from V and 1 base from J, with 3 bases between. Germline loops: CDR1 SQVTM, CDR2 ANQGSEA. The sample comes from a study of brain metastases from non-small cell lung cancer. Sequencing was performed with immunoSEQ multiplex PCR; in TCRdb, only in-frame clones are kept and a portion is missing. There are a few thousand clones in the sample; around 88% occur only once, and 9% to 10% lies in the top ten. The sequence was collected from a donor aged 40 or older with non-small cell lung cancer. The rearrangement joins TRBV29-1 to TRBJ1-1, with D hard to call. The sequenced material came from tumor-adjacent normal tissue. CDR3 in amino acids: CSVKNTEAFF. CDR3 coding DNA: TGCAGCGTCAAGAACACTGAAGCTTTCTTT.